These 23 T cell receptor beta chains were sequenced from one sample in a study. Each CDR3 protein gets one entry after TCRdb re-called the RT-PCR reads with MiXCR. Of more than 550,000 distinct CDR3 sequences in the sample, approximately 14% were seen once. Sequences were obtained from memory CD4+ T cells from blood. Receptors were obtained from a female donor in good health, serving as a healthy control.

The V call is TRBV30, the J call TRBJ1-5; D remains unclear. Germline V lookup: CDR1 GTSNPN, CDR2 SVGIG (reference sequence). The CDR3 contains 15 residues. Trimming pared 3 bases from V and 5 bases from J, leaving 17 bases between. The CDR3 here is CAWSADLANDQPQHF. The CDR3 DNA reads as TGTGCCTGGAGCGCCGACTTAGCCAATGATCAGCCCCAGCATTTT.

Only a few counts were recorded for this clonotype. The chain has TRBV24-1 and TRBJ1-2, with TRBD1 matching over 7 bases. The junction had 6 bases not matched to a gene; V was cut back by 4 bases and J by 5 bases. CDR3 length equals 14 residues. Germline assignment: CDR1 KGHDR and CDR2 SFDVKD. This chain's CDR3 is CATSDRGQFYGYTF. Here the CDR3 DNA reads TGTGCCACCAGTGACAGGGGACAGTTTTATGGCTACACCTTC.

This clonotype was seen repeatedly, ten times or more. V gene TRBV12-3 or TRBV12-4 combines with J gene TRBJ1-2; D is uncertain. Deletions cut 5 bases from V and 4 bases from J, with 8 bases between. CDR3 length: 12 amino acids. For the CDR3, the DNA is TGTGCCAGCAGTATGGCCGGCTATGGCTACACCTTC. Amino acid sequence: CASSMAGYGYTF.

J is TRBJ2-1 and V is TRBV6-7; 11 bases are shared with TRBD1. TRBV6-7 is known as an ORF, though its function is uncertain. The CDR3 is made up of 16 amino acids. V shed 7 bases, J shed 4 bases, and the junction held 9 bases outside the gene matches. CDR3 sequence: CASIPGTGGIYNEQFF. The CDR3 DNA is TGTGCCAGCATTCCGGGGACAGGGGGAATTTACAATGAGCAGTTCTTC.

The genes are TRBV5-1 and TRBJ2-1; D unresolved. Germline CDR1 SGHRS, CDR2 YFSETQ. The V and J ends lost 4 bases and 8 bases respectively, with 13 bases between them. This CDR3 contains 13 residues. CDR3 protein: CASSSVGYDEQFF. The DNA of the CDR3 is TGCGCCAGCAGCAGCGTGGGTTACGATGAGCAGTTCTTC.

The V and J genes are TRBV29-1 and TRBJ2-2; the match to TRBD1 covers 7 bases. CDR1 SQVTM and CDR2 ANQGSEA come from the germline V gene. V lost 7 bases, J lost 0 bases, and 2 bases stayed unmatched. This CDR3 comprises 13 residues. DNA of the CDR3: TGCAGCGGCGGACAGGCGAACACCGGGGAGCTGTTTTTT. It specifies CSGGQANTGELFF.

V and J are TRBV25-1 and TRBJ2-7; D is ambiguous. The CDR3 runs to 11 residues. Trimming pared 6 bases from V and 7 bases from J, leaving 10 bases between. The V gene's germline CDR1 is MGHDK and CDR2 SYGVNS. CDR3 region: CASRRSWEQYF. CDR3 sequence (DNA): TGTGCCAGCAGGCGCTCTTGGGAGCAGTACTTC.

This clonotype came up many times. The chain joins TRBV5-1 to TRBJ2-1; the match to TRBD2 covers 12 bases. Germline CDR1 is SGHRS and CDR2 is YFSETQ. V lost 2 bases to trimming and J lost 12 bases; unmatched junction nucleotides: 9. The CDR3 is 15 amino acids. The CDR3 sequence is CASSFGTSGSVGQFF. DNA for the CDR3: TGCGCCAGCAGCTTCGGGACTAGCGGGTCGGTTGGGCAGTTCTTC.

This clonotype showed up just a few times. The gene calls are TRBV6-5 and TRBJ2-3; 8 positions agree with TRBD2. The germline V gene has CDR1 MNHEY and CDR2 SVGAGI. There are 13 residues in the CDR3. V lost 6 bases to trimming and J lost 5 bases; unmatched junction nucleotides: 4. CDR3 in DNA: TGTGCCAGCAGCGGGACTAGTAAAGATACGCAGTATTTT. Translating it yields CASSGTSKDTQYF.

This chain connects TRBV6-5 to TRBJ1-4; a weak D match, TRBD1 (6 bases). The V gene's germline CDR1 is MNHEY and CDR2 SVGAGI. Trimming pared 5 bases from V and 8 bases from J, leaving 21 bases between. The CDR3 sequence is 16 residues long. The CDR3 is CASSLLGRGADEKLFF. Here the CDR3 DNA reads TGTGCCAGCAGTCTTCTGGGCCGGGGGGCGGACGAAAAACTGTTTTTT.

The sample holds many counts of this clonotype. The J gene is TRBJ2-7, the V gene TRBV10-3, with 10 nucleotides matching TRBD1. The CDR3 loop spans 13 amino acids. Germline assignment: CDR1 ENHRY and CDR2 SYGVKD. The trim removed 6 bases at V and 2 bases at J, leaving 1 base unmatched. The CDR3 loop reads CAISGTGAYEQYF. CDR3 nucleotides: TGTGCCATCAGCGGGACAGGGGCCTACGAGCAGTACTTC.

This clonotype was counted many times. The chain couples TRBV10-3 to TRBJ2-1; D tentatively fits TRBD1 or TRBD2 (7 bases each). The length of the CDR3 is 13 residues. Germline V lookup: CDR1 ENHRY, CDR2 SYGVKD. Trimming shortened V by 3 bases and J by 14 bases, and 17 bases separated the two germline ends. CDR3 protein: CAISDTDRAGEFF. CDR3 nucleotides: TGTGCCATCAGTGACACAGACAGGGCGGGAGAGTTCTTC.

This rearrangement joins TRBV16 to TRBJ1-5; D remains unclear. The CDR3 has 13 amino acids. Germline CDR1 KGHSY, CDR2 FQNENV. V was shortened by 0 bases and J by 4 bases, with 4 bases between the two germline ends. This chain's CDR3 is CASSQSANQPQHF. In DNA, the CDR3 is TGTGCCAGCAGCCAATCCGCTAATCAGCCCCAGCATTTT.

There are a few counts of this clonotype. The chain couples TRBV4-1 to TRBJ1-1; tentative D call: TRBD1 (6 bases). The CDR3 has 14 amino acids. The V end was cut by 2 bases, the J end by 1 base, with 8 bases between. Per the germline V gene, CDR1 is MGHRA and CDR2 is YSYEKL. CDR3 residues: CASSQTDRNTEAFF. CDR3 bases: TGCGCCAGCAGCCAAACGGACAGGAACACTGAAGCTTTCTTT.

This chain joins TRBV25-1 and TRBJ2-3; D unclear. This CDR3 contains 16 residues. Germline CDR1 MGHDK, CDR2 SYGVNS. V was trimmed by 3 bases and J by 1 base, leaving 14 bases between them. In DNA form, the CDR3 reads TGTGCCAGCAGTGACGGGTCCGGAGTGCGCACAGATACGCAGTATTTT. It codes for CASSDGSGVRTDTQYF.

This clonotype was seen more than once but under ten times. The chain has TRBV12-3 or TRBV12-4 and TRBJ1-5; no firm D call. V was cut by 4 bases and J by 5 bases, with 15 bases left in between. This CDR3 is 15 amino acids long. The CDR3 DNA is TGTGCCAGCAGTTATGTTAACAGAATCTATCAGCCCCAGCATTTT. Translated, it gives CASSYVNRIYQPQHF.

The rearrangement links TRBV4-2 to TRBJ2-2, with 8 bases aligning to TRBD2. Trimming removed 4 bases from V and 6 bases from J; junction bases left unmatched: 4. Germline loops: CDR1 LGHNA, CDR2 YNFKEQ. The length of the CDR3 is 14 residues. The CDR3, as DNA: TGTGCCAGCAGCCTGACTAGCGAGGCCGGGGAGCTGTTTTTT. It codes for CASSLTSEAGELFF.

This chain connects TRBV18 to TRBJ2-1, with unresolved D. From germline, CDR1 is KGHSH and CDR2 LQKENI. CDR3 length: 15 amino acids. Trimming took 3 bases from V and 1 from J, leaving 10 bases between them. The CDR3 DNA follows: TGTGCCAGCTCACCCCCGGGCGTATCCTACAATGAGCAGTTCTTC. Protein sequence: CASSPPGVSYNEQFF.

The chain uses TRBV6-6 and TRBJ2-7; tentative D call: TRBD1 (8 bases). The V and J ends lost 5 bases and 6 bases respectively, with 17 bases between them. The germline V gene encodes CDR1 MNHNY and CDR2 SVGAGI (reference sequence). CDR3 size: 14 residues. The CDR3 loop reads CASSDRGGRGEQYF. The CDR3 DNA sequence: TGTGCCAGCAGTGACAGGGGAGGGCGGGGCGAGCAGTACTTC.

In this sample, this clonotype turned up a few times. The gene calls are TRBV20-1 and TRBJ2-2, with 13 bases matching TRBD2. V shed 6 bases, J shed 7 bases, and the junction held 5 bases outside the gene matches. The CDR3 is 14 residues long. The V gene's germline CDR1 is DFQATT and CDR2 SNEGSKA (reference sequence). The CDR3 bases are TGCAGTGCACCGGGACTAGCGGGACACGGGGAGCTGTTTTTT. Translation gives CSAPGLAGHGELFF.

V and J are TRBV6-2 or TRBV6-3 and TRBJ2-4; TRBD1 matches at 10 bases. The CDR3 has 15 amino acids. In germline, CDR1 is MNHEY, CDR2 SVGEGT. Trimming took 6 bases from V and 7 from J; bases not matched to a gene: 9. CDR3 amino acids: CASSLRQGAWNIQYF. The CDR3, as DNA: TGTGCCAGCAGCCTTCGACAGGGGGCTTGGAACATTCAGTACTTC.

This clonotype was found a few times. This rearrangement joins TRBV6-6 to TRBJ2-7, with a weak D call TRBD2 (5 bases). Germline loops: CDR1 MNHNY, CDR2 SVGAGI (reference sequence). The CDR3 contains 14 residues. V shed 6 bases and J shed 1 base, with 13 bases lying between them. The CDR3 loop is CASRERALSYEQYF. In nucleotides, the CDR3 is TGTGCCAGCAGAGAGAGGGCTCTATCCTACGAGCAGTACTTC.

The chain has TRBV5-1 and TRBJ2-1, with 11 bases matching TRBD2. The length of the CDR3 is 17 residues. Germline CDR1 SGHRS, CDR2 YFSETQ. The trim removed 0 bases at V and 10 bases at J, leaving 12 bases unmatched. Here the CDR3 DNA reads TGCGCCAGCAGCTTGGTGGCTAGCGGGAGGTATCCCTACGAGCAGTTCTTC. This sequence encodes CASSLVASGRYPYEQFF. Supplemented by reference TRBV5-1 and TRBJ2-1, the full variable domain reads KAGVTQTPRYLIKTRGQQVTLSCSPISGHRSVSWYQQTPGQGLQFLFEYFSETQRNKGNFPGRFSGRQFSNSRSEMNVSTLELGDSALYLCASSLVASGRYPYEQFFGPGTRLTVL.